The clone carrying this T cell receptor (beta chain) appeared a few times. Distinct nucleotide sequences in the sample also encode this CDR3. These data come from a study of cytomegalovirus exposure and HLA in healthy donors. V lost 3 bases and J 2 bases, leaving 7 bases between the germline ends. The CDR3 is made up of 13 amino acids. Germline V gives CDR1 KGHSH, CDR2 LQKENI. Sequencing used immunoSEQ multiplex PCR; TCRdb keeps in-frame clones, though not all of them. The sample yields under 150,000 clones, roughly nine tenths seen once. Sequences were obtained from PBMCs. The TCR was taken from a young man in good health and CMV-seronegative. The chain recombines TRBV18 with TRBJ1-2; no clear D. Here the CDR3 reads CASSPSRNYGYTF. The CDR3 DNA is TGTGCCAGCTCACCGAGCAGGAACTATGGCTACACCTTC.